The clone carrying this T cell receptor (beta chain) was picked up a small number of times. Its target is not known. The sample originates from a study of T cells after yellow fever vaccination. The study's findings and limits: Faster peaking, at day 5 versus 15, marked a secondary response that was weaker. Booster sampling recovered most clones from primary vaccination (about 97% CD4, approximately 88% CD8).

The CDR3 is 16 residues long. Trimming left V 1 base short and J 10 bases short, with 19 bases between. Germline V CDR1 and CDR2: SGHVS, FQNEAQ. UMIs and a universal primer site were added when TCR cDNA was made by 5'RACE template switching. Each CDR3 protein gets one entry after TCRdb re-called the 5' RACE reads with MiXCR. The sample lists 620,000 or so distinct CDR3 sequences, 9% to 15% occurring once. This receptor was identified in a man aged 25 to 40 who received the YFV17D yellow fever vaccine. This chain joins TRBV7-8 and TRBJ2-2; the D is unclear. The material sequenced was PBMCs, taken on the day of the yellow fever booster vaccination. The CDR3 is CASSLGDGRLAEELFF. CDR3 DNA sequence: TGTGCCAGCAGCTTAGGTGACGGAAGGCTCGCCGAGGAGCTGTTTTTT.